This T cell receptor (beta chain) was captured by sequencing in a study of human T cells and chemical hapten exposure (dated by TCRdb to about 2021). Looking at the study overall: For sensitization, 2% DPC in acetone was applied to a roughly 2 cm by roughly 2 cm area of upper inner arm skin. Weekly therapeutic DPC doses were additionally applied to the scalp of patients throughout the roughly 25-week study period. Patch testing was performed on the upper back with Finn chambers containing 0.01% DPC, and the patch tests were scored after 6 days according to International Contact Dermatitis Research Group standards. Most of the patients in the cohort were female, and the cohort covered alopecia areata with under or over 50% scalp involvement, alopecia totalis and alopecia universalis. The libraries were sequenced as a pool, and the TCR yield per sample differed mostly because of small variations in library volumes within the pool. The study tracked peripheral blood TCR repertoire changes in vivo during primary and secondary sensitization to the hapten diphenylcyclopropenone (DPC) in alopecia patients. Blood samples were taken from patients before sensitization (week 0) and then at 2, 6 and about 24 weeks after DPC sensitization. For TCR sequencing, blood came from 25 to 35 alopecia patients at anywhere from one to four time points (pre-sensitization, 2, 6 and 24 weeks).

Receptors were amplified or captured by RACE. Sequencing relied on a NextSeq 500. During library preparation, unique molecular identifiers were attached to individual cDNA molecules so that TCRs could be counted quantitatively and reproducibly. Each blood RNA sample was used to sequence both TCR alpha and TCR beta chains. The paper's processing steps were these. A median of about 89,000 TCRs per sample was observed, with a range of 23,224 to 690,600. V, J and CDR3 annotation of the TCR reads was carried out using the Decombinator software suite. For PS versus PT1 abundance plots, all samples were subsampled to the same number of TCRs (28,000). TCRs were defined as expanded if absent before sensitization and observed at least eight times at the 2-week time point. TCRdb reprocessed the public reads (quality trimming at Q25 with fastp, clone calling with MiXCR) and kept in-frame beta chains. Rows merge per CDR3 protein into single entries with the most common DNA and genes. TCRdb, not the authors, supplied the V and J calls. The sample table records about 53,000 distinct CDR3 sequences; 9.5% to 10% of these occur just once. The ten top clones hold 8% to 10% of the sample.

Sample time point, as interpreted from the label and publication: pre-sensitization, week 0. Explained via the paper, the treatment or condition label denotes: therapeutic diphenylcyclopropenone sensitization with weekly scalp DPC. Blood at each patch-test visit was drawn before the patch test was applied. Patients were considered eligible if aged 18 to 70, diagnosed with alopecia and deemed suitable for DPC therapy, and patients were excluded if pregnant. Total RNA was extracted from unfractionated whole blood collected in Tempus Blood RNA tubes. At the junction V is shortened by 4 bases and J by 4 bases, with 10 bases in between. The CDR3 contains 13 residues, cysteine and phenylalanine counted. Just the 39-base CDR3 DNA is kept, in frame starting at base 1. The germline V gene encodes CDR1 MDHEN and CDR2 SYDVKM. This clonotype was counted ten times or more. The target of this receptor is not known. No base quality values were provided; no much bigger clone lies one nucleotide off.

Overall study results and their limits: Expanded TCRs formed significantly more large CDR3 similarity clusters than pre-sensitization or healthy control sets, consistent with antigen-driven responses. Patch test score was positively correlated with the number of PT1 expanded TCRs, with significance at thresholds 8, 16 and 32 but not at 4. After repeated subsampling, the strength of the expansion versus patch-test correlation and the threshold at which it became significant changed. All patients had alopecia, a presumed autoimmune disease, so their immune response might differ from that of healthy individuals. DPC sensitization did not change the number of TCRs with a frequency above 1 in 1000, and there was no evidence of changes in global repertoire structure.

The sequence came from a man aged 35 to 55 with alopecia areata. Some clones in this sample may be carry-over from other donors' samples. The sequenced sample was whole blood, obtained in connection with sensitization to the hapten diphenylcyclopropenone (DPC). The sequence is built from TRBV28 and TRBJ1-2; no D gene call is confident. At the DNA level, the sequence is TGTGCCAGCAGTTCGGAGGGTACCTATGGCTACACCTTC. It translates as CASSSEGTYGYTF.